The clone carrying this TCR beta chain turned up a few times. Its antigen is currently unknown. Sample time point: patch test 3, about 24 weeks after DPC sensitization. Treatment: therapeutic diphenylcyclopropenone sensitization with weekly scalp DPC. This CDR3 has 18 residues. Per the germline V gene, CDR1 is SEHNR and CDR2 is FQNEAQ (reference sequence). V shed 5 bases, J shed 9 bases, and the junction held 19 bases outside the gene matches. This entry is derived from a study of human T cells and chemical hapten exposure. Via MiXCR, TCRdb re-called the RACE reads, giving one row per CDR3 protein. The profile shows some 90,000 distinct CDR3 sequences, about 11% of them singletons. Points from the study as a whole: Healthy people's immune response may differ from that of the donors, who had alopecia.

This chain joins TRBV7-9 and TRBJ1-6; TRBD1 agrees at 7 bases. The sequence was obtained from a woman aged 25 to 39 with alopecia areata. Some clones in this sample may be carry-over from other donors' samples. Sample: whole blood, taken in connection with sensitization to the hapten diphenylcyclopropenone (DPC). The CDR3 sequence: CASSPGTVRAVYPSPLHF. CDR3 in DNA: TGTGCCAGCAGCCCAGGGACAGTGCGGGCCGTCTACCCTTCACCCCTCCACTTT.